These 11 T cell receptor beta chains originate from one sample sequenced in a study of T cells expressing NK-cell markers (dated by TCRdb to the early 2020s). The library relied on 5' RACE. The reads were generated on an Illumina HiSeq 2000. After TCRdb reprocessed the reads, each CDR3 protein sequence was kept as one row, without DNA. The table for this sample shows 400,000 or so distinct CDR3 sequences. The ten most abundant clones make up around 11% of the sample. Sequencing was performed on blood T cells: a sorted CD56 or NKG2C T cell subset, CD4+ or CD8+ T cells, or bulk PBMC T cells (not recorded which). The receptors here all came from a woman in her fifties or sixties in good health. Donor details come from another sample of the same person, matched by shared clones.

CDR3 sequence reads: CAIGALQLNYGYTF. V and J are TRBV10-3 and TRBJ1-2; the TCRdb D gene call, TRBD1, has no DNA to confirm it. CDR1 ENHRY and CDR2 SYGVKD come from the germline V gene. The CDR3 covers 14 residues.

The chain joins TRBV3-1 to TRBJ2-1; checking the TCRdb D call of TRBD2 is not possible without DNA. The CDR3 loop spans 13 amino acids. The germline V gene encodes CDR1 LGHDT and CDR2 YNNKEL (reference sequence). Here the CDR3 reads CASSLKLAGEQFF.

This chain links TRBV18 with TRBJ2-1; the D call from TCRdb, TRBD2, cannot be confirmed without DNA. Germline CDR1 and CDR2: KGHSH and LQKENI. The length of the CDR3 is 16 residues. CDR3 in amino acids: CASSPWGGISYNEQFF. Based on the CDR3 plus reference TRBV18 and TRBJ2-1, the full variable domain is NAGVMQNPRHLVRRRGQEARLRCSPMKGHSHVYWYRQLPEEGLKFMVYLQKENIIDESGMPKERFSAEFPKEGPSILRIQQVVRGDSAAYFCASSPWGGISYNEQFFGPGTRLTVL.

V and J are TRBV18 and TRBJ2-3; TCRdb reports TRBD1, a call that lacks DNA to check it against. The CDR3 totals 17 residues. Looked up from germline, CDR1 is KGHSH and CDR2 is LQKENI. The CDR3 is CASSPLPGTTSTDTQYF. Combining the CDR3 with reference TRBV18 and TRBJ2-3 gives the whole variable domain NAGVMQNPRHLVRRRGQEARLRCSPMKGHSHVYWYRQLPEEGLKFMVYLQKENIIDESGMPKERFSAEFPKEGPSILRIQQVVRGDSAAYFCASSPLPGTTSTDTQYFGPGTRLTVL.

This chain connects TRBV24-1 to TRBJ2-1; TCRdb designates TRBD1, a call that cannot be tested without DNA. This CDR3 has 16 amino acids. Germline lookup yields CDR1 KGHDR and CDR2 SFDVKD. CDR3 sequence reads: CATSDRQGSTPDEQFF.

The chain couples TRBV14 to TRBJ2-3; the D gene TCRdb calls, TRBD2, cannot be checked with no DNA. The CDR3 spans 15 residues. Looked up from germline, CDR1 is SGHDN and CDR2 is FVKESK. CDR3 sequence: CASSRLAGDPDTQYF.

This sequence joins TRBV25-1 and TRBJ1-6. The CDR3 extends over 16 amino acids. Germline CDR1 and CDR2: MGHDK and SYGVNS. The CDR3 loop is CASSLAQGRGDSPLHF.

The gene calls are TRBV5-1 and TRBJ1-1. This CDR3 region has 13 residues. Germline CDR1 reads SGHRS; CDR2 reads YFSETQ. Here the CDR3 reads CASSLQPDRGAFF.

V gene TRBV4-1 combines with J gene TRBJ2-5; TCRdb's D call of TRBD1 is untestable without DNA. The germline V gene has CDR1 MGHRA and CDR2 YSYEKL. CDR3 length: 16 residues. The chain's CDR3 is CASSQGHSSFQETLYF.

This chain links TRBV24-1 with TRBJ2-1. The germline CDR1 and CDR2 sequences are KGHDR and SFDVKD. The CDR3 length is 11 residues. The CDR3 protein is CATSAVGTRFF.

The V and J genes are TRBV12-3 or TRBV12-4 and TRBJ1-2. There are 13 residues in the CDR3. CDR3 sequence reads: CASSLAANYGYTF.